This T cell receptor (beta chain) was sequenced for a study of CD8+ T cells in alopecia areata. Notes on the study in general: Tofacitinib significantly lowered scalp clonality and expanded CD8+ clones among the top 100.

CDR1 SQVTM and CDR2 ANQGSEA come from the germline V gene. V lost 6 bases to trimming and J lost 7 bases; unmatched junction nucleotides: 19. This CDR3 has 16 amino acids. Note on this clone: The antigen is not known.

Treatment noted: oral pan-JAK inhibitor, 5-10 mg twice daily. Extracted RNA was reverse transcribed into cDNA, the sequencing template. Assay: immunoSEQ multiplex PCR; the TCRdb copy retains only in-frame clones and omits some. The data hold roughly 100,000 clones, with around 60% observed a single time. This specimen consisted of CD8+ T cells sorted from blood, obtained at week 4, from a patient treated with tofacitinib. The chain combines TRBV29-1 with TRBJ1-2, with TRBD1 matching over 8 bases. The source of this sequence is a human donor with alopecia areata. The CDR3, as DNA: TGCAGCGTGGAACCCGGACAGGGAGGGCCTTTCGCTGGCTACACCTTC. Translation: CSVEPGQGGPFAGYTF.